The entry that follows covers one T cell receptor (beta chain) sequence. This clonotype was counted a single time. The antigen it recognizes is unknown. With a much larger clone just one base away, this may be a read error. The CDR3, from cysteine to phenylalanine, totals 11 residues. The sequence is cut down to CDR3 DNA, 33 bases in frame from base 1. Relative to germline, V is 5 bases shorter and J is 13 bases shorter, with 12 bases between their ends. The record originates from a study of glioma-infiltrating T cells (dated by TCRdb to the mid-2010s). Background on the whole study: The study sequenced TCR alpha- and beta-chain repertoires from glioma tissue, from non-neoplastic brain tissue and from matched peripheral blood mononuclear cells. To measure divergence between tissue and blood T-cell populations, each tissue-infiltrating repertoire was compared with the peripheral blood repertoire of the same patient. The paired cohort was made up of three low-grade glioma patients, under ten primary glioblastoma patients and three non-glioma patients who contributed non-neoplastic brain tissue. The research as a whole found: Tissue and blood shared very few CDR3 sequences, a result attributed to high CDR3 diversity and limited sampling. VJ-independent divergence between tissue and blood was found to be below expectation in non-neoplastic patients but above expectation in all gliomas, particularly low-grade gliomas. Small numbers underpinned the group comparisons: 7 to 9 glioblastoma patients, three low-grade glioma patients and three non-neoplastic patients.

TCR alpha and beta CDR3 regions were amplified with the iRepertoire nested amplicon-rescue multiplex PCR (arm-PCR) platform from RNA. The input for one-step reverse transcription and amplification was about 85-400 ng of either tissue mRNA or PBMC total RNA. Following bead purification, Illumina adapters were added through a secondary multiplex PCR, and the libraries were then gel-purified between 200 and 400 bp. Internal 6-nucleotide barcodes were carried by the libraries and were used for demultiplexing. The libraries were sequenced on an Illumina MiSeq using 2x220 or 2x250 nucleotide paired-end reads. On the study's bioinformatics: Paired reads were merged using FLASH 1.2.11 and aligned with BWA-MEM to the GRCh37 human genome, and TRA and TRB reads were then extracted. V and J assignment used an IMGT-derived reference of cassette sequences and CDR3 motifs that included pseudogenes. Reads were translated in three frames, and productive CDR3s were defined as those with a C...FGXG motif and no stop codons. A clonotype was defined as a unique combination of a V-J cassette pair and a CDR3 amino acid sequence. Reads were filtered by Hamming distance, thresholded by each sample's sequence error rate in mapped regions. TCRdb cleaned the public reads at Q25 with fastp, built clones with MiXCR and kept in-frame beta chains. Entries are consolidated by CDR3 protein sequence, retaining the most common genes and DNA. TCRdb, not the original authors, processed these V and J calls. This sample gives about 130,000 distinct CDR3 sequences in total; 20% to 25% of them show up just once. The ten largest make up nearly 15% of the sample.

The chain uses TRBV12-3 or TRBV12-4 and TRBJ1-5; TRBD1 could be the D gene, as 5 bases match. The sequencing input was glioma tissue, nonneoplastic brain tissue, or PBMCs (not recorded which). The sequence was obtained from a human donor with low-grade glioma or glioblastoma, undergoing nonglioma brain surgery, or in good health (not recorded which). The sequenced DNA is TGTGCCAGCAGTGACAGAGTCAAACAGCATTTT. Its protein product is CASSDRVKQHF.